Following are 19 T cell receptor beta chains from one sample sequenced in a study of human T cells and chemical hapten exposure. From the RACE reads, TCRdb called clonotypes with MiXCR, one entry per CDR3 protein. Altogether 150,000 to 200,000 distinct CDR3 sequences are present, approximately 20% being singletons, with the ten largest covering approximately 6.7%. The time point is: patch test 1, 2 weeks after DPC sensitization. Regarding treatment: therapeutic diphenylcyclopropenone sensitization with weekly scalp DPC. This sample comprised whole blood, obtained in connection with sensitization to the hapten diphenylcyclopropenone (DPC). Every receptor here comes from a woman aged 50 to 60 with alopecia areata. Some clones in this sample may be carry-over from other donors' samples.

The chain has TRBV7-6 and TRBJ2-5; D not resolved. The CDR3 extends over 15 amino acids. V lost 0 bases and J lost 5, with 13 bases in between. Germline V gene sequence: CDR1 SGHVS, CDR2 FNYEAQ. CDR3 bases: TGTGCCAGCAGCTTAGCCGGGTACCTGGCGGAGACCCAGTACTTC. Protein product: CASSLAGYLAETQYF.

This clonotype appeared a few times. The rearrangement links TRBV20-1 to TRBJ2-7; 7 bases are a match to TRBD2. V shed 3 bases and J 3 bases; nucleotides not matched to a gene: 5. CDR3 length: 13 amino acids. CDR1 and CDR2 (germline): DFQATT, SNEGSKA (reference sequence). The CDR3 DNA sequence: TGCAGTGCTAGTGGACTAGATCACTACGAGCAGTACTTC. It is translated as CSASGLDHYEQYF.

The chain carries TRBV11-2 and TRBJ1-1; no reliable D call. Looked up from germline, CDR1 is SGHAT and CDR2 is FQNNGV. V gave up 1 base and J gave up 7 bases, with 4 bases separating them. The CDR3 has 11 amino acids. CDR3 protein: CASSLGLEAFF. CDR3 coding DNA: TGTGCCAGCAGCTTAGGGCTTGAAGCTTTCTTT.

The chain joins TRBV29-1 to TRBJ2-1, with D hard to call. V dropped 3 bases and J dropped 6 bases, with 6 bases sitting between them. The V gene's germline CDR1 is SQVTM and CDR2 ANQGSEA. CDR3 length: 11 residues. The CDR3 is CSVESRNEQFF. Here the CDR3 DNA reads TGCAGCGTTGAGTCCCGCAATGAGCAGTTCTTC.

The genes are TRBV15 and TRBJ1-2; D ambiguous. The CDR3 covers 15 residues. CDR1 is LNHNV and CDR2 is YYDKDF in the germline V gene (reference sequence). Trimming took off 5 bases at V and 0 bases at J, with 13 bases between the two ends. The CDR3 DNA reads TGTGCCACCAGCCCCCACTCGTGGTCTAACTATGGCTACACCTTC. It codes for CATSPHSWSNYGYTF.

The CDR3 nucleotides read TGTGCCAGCAGCTCAGGACACCCGCAAGAGACCCAGTACTTC. Its protein product is CASSSGHPQETQYF. The chain carries TRBV7-9 and TRBJ2-5; TRBD1 is a possible D gene (5 bases). Deletions cut 4 bases from V and 2 bases from J, with 11 bases between. There are 14 residues in the CDR3. Germline loops: CDR1 SEHNR, CDR2 FQNEAQ (reference sequence).

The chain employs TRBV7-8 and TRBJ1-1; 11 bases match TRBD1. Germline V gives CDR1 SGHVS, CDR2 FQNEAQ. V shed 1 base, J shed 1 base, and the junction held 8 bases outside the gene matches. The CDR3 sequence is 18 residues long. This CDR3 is CASSLVGGQGAGNTEAFF. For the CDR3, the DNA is TGTGCCAGCAGCTTAGTGGGCGGACAGGGGGCGGGGAACACTGAAGCTTTCTTT.

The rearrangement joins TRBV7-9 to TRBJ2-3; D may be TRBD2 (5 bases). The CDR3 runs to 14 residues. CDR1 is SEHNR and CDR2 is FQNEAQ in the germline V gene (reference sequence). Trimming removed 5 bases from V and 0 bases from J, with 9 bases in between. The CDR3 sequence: CASSPLASTDTQYF. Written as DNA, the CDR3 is TGTGCCAGCAGCCCCTTAGCGAGCACAGATACGCAGTATTTT.

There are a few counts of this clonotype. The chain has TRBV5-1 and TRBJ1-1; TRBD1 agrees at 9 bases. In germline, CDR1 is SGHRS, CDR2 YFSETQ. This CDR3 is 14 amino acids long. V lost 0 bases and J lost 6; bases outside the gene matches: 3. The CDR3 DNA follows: TGCGCCAGCAGCTTGGGACAGGGGGAGCCTGAAGCTTTCTTT. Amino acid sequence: CASSLGQGEPEAFF.

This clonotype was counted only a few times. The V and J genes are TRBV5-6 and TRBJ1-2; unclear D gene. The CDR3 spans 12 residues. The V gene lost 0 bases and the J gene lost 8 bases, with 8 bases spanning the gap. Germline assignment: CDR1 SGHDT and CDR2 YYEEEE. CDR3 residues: CASSLEPTGYTF. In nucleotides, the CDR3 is TGTGCCAGCAGCTTGGAGCCGACAGGCTACACCTTC.

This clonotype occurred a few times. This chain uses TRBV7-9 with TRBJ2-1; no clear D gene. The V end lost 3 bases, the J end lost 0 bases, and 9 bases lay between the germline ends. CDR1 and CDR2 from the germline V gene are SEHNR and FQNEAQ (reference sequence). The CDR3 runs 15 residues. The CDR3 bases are TGTGCCAGCAGCTTCGGCGGACGCTCCTACAATGAGCAGTTCTTC. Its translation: CASSFGGRSYNEQFF. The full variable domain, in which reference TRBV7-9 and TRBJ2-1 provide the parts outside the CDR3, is DTGVSQNPRHKITKRGQNVTFRCDPISEHNRLYWYRQTLGQGPEFLTYFQNEAQLEKSRLLSDRFSAERPKGSFSTLEIQRTEQGDSAMYLCASSFGGRSYNEQFFGPGTRLTVL.

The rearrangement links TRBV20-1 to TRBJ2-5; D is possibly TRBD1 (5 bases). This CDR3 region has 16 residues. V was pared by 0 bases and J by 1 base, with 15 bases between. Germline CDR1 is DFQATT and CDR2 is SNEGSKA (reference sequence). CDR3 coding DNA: TGCAGTGCTAGAGATCCCAGGGCGAGCTTCCAAGAGACCCAGTACTTC. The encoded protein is CSARDPRASFQETQYF.

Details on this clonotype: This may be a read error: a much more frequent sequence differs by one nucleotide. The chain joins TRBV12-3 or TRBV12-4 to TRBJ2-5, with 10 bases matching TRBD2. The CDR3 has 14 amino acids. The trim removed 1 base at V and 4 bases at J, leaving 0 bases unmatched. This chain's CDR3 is CASSLGLAGETQYF. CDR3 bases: TGTGCCAGCAGTTTAGGACTAGCGGGAGAGACCCAGTACTTC.

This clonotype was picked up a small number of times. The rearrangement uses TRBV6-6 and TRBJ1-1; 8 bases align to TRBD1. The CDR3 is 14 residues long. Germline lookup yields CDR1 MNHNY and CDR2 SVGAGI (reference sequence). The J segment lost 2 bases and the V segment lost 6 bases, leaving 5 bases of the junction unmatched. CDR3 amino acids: CASRLGQVNTEAFF. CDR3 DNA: TGTGCCAGCAGACTGGGACAGGTCAACACTGAAGCTTTCTTT.

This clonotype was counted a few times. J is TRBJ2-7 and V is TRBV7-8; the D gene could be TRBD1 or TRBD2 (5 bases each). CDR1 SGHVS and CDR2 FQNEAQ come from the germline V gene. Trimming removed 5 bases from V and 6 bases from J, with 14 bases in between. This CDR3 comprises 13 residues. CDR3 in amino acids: CASSQGTAREQYF. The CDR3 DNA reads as TGTGCCAGCAGCCAAGGGACGGCACGCGAGCAGTACTTC.

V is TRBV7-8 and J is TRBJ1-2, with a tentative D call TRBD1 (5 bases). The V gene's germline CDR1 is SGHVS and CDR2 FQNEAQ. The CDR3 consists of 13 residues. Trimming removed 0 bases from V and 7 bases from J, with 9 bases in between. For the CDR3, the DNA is TGTGCCAGCAGCTTAGCGGGGGGAGGTGGCTACACCTTC. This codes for CASSLAGGGGYTF.

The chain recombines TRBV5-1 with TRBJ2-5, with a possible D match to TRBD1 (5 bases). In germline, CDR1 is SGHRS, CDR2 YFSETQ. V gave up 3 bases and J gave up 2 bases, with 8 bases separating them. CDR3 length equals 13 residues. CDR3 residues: CASSWTIQETQYF. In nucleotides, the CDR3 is TGCGCCAGCAGCTGGACAATACAAGAGACCCAGTACTTC.

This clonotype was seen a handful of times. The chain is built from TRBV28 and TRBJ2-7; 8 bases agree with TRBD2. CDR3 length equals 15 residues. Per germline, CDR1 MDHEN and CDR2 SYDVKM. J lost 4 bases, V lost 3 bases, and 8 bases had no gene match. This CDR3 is CASSFPGGPFYEQYF. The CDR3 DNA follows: TGTGCCAGCAGTTTTCCGGGAGGGCCTTTTTACGAGCAGTACTTC.

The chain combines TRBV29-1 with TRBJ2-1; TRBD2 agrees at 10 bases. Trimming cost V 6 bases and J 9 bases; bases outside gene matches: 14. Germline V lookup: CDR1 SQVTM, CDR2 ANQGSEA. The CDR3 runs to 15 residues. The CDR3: CSVRPLLAGDGEQFF. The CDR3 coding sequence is TGCAGCGTGCGGCCCCTTCTAGCGGGAGATGGTGAGCAGTTCTTC.